Listed below are T cell receptor beta chains from one sample, sequenced in a study of cytomegalovirus exposure and HLA in healthy donors. Generated by immunoSEQ multiplex PCR, the TCRdb table keeps only in-frame clones and is missing some. The repertoire has about 140,000 clones, roughly three quarters of them found once; the top ten carry approximately 0.97%. The material sequenced was PBMCs. These receptors were collected from a man aged 18 to 29 in good health and CMV-seronegative. Each CDR3 is given with its conserved first and last residue. D genes are given only for firm matches. The size of a clone is reported for some rows only, either as once, few or many, or as a class for expanded clones.

abundance,d_gene,len,v_gene,j_gene,CDR3nt,CDR3aa
.,TRBD1,15,TRBV19,TRBJ2-7,TGTGCCAGTAGTATAGGGACAGGCCCAGCCTACGAGCAGTACTTC,CASSIGTGPAYEQYF
.,TRBD1,14,TRBV5-1,TRBJ2-7,TGCGCCAGCAGCGGGACAGGGAGCTCCTACGAGCAGTACTTC,CASSGTGSSYEQYF
.,.,15,TRBV27,TRBJ2-2,TGTGCCAGCAGTTTTGGGGGGGGGCACACCGGGGAGCTGTTTTTT,CASSFGGGHTGELFF
.,TRBD1,13,TRBV5-6,TRBJ1-4,TGTGCCAGCAGCTTACGGACAGGGGGCGAACTGTTTTTT,CASSLRTGGELFF
.,.,13,TRBV2,TRBJ1-2,TGTGCCAGCAGTGTTAGTCAGGGCTATGGCTACACCTTC,CASSVSQGYGYTF
.,.,17,TRBV7-8,TRBJ1-2,TGTGCCAGCAGCTTAGTCCCAGTCGGGGGGCGCCCCTATGGCTACACCTTC,CASSLVPVGGRPYGYTF
.,TRBD1,17,TRBV19,TRBJ1-5,TGTGCCAGTAGTCCTTCTTCTGGGACAGGGGTCGATCAGCCCCAGCATTTT,CASSPSSGTGVDQPQHF
.,TRBD1,13,TRBV18,TRBJ1-2,TGTGCCAGCTTATTGGACAGGGGAAATGGCTACACCTTC,CASLLDRGNGYTF
.,.,14,TRBV10-3,TRBJ1-1,TGTGCCATCAAAAACGAGGGATTGAACACTGAAGCTTTCTTT,CAIKNEGLNTEAFF
.,.,13,TRBV4-2,TRBJ2-7,TGTGCCAGCAGCCAAGATCGATCGGTCGAGCAGTACTTC,CASSQDRSVEQYF
.,TRBD1,16,TRBV5-6,TRBJ2-1,TGTGCCAGCACCCAACCCGGGACAGAGCCCTACAATGAGCAGTTCTTC,CASTQPGTEPYNEQFF
.,.,14,TRBV5-1,TRBJ1-2,TGCGCCAGCAGCCCCTCGACAGCAAACTATGGCTACACCTTC,CASSPSTANYGYTF
.,.,14,TRBV30,TRBJ2-3,TGTGCCTGGACCCCAGGGGCGCTTGCAGATACGCAGTATTTT,CAWTPGALADTQYF
.,TRBD1,15,TRBV7-2,TRBJ1-6,TGTGCCAGCAGCACCTGGGACAGAACGCTTTCTCCCCTCCACTTT,CASSTWDRTLSPLHF
once,.,15,TRBV4-3,TRBJ2-3,TGCGCCAGCAGCCAAGGGGCCCGACCCACAGATACGCAGTATTTT,CASSQGARPTDTQYF
.,TRBD1,15,TRBV27,TRBJ2-1,TGTGCCAGCAGTTTATATCGCGACAGGGGAAATGAGCAGTTCTTC,CASSLYRDRGNEQFF
.,TRBD1,16,TRBV19,TRBJ1-5,TGTGCCAGTACCCCCCTGATAGACAGGGCCAATCAGCCCCAGCATTTT,CASTPLIDRANQPQHF
few,.,15,TRBV4-1,TRBJ1-5,TGCGCCAGCAGCTTTCGGACAGCTAGCAATCAGCCCCAGCATTTT,CASSFRTASNQPQHF
.,TRBD1,13,TRBV6-1,TRBJ1-6,TGTGCCAGCAGTGAAGGACAGGGGACATCCCTCCACTTT,CASSEGQGTSLHF